This TCR beta chain was identified in a study of blood T cells in healthy people across ages (dated by TCRdb to between 2014 and 2017). About the study as a whole: Template switching captured roughly one uniquely barcoded TCR beta cDNA molecule per two T cells in model experiments. Donors of different ages were randomly distributed across sequencing lanes to avoid experimental bias. Donors were grouped into four age groups: young (average roughly 17 years), middle-aged (39), aged (around 56) and long-lived (just over 80). Two additional independent replicas of 1 million unique cDNA reads from the same blood draw were analyzed for two donors (one aged 18 to 30 and one aged 80 or older). To track age-related changes in TCR beta repertoire diversity, the study relied on deep sequencing normalized with unique cDNA molecular identifiers. Results the study describes overall, beyond this receptor: Conclusive comparison of naive and antigen-experienced compartments was prevented by the profiling of bulk unsorted PBMCs. Observed TCR beta diversity per million T cells fell roughly linearly with age, and a significant reduction was already apparent by age around 36. The long-lived group showed more naive CD4+ T cells, fewer expanded clones and increased TCR diversity than the aged group, suggesting age selection. Because the CMV infection status of the donors was unknown, age-related changes in expanded clonotypes may potentially have been confounded. Estimates of total diversity from one million sequenced T cells were regarded as lower bounds and underestimates. A strong correlation was found between observed TCR beta diversity and the percentage of naive T cells measured by flow cytometry.

Libraries were prepared through 5' RACE. Sequenced using an Illumina HiSeq 2500. A second about 7 to 11 cycle PCR used a sample-barcoded 5' primer and a J-beta primer mix. Each TCR beta cDNA molecule received a unique molecular identifier from a template-switch 5' adaptor carrying 12 random nucleotides. Each sample yielded at least 3 million CDR3-containing paired-end reads. First-strand cDNA synthesis was performed from all RNA using the Mint cDNA synthesis kit, with priming by a TRBC-specific oligonucleotide. Following uracil-DNA glycosylase treatment, all cDNA underwent a first 18-cycle PCR with the universal primers M1SS and BC2_uni_R. On the authors' methods: For normalization, 1 million high-quality reads were randomly selected from each sample, with every read carrying a distinct molecular identifier. Reads sharing molecular identifiers were discarded rather than binned into consensus sequences. MiTCR, set to a Q25 quality threshold and the strictest error-elimination algorithm, was used for CDR3 identification, clonotype clustering and error correction. A nonparametric unseen species model using Euler transformation provided a lower-bound estimate of total TCR beta diversity. TCRdb reanalyzed the raw reads on its own, using fastp at Q25 for trimming and MiXCR for clone calling, and kept in-frame beta chains. CDR3 protein sequences are deduplicated, and each keeps its most common genes and DNA. TCRdb, not the authors, supplied the V and J calls. The sample table shows approximately 1.5 million distinct CDR3 sequences, and about 35% are seen once. The ten largest clonotypes hold 11% of the sample.

This clonotype was detected a few times. The target of this receptor is not known. No much larger clone is present one base from it, and per-base qualities are unavailable. The 39 donors, aged roughly 6 to 95 years, were systemically healthy Caucasian individuals from Russia. Each donor gave roughly 11 milliliters of peripheral blood, drawn into EDTA-treated Vacutainer tubes. Ficoll-Paque density-gradient centrifugation was used to isolate PBMCs, with at least 6.5 million per sample. Trizol reagent was used to extract total RNA from the PBMCs, yielding at least 6 micrograms per sample. For every donor, flow cytometry on a PBMC aliquot measured the percentage of naive CD45RAhigh/CD27high T cells. CDR3 length: 14 amino acids, cysteine to phenylalanine. Only CDR3 DNA remains: 42 bases, in frame from the first base. CDR1 and CDR2, per the germline V gene, are MNHNS and SASEGT. Trimming removed 6 bases from V and 6 bases from J; the gene matches leave 8 bases unexplained.

The receptor was isolated from a woman aged 25-40 years in good health. Recombination connected TRBV6-1 to TRBJ1-5; 7 bases in the middle match TRBD1. The sequenced sample consisted of blood. The CDR3 has the sequence CASRPQGRAQPQHF. The nucleotide sequence reads as follows: TGTGCCAGCAGACCACAGGGGAGAGCTCAGCCCCAGCATTTT.